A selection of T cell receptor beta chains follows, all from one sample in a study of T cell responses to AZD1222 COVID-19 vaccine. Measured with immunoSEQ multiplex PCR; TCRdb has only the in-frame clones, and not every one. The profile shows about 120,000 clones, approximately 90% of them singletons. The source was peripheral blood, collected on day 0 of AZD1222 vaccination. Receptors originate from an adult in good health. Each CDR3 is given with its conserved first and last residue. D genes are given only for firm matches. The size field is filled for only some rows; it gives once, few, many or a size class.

CDR3: CSVCTGPSYEQYF
DNA: TGCAGCGTTTGTACGGGACCTTCATACGAGCAGTACTTC
D: .
size: .
J: TRBJ2-7
V: TRBV29-1

CDR3: CSTRDSQEAFF
DNA: TGCAGCACCAGGGACAGCCAAGAAGCTTTCTTT
D: TRBD1
size: .
J: TRBJ1-1
V: TRBV29-1

CDR3: CASSTLTGGQYF
DNA: TGTGCCAGTAGTACCTTGACGGGGGGACAGTACTTC
D: TRBD2
size: .
J: TRBJ2-7
V: TRBV19

CDR3: CASSGQGHTEAFF
DNA: TGTGCCAGCAGCGGACAGGGGCACACTGAAGCTTTCTTT
D: TRBD1
size: .
J: TRBJ1-1
V: TRBV2

CDR3: CASSEIGATNEKLFF
DNA: TGTGCCAGCAGTGAAATCGGGGCAACTAATGAAAAACTGTTTTTT
D: .
size: .
J: TRBJ1-4
V: TRBV2

CDR3: CSANRGPEAFF
DNA: TGCAGCGCTAACAGGGGCCCTGAAGCTTTCTTT
D: TRBD1
size: .
J: TRBJ1-1
V: TRBV29-1

CDR3: CASSSRTEQQYF
DNA: TGTGCCAGCAGCTCAAGGACAGAGCAGCAGTACTTC
D: .
size: .
J: TRBJ2-7
V: TRBV7-2

CDR3: CASSDPTGSYEQYF
DNA: TGTGCCAGCAGCGACCCGACAGGGAGTTACGAGCAGTACTTC
D: TRBD1
size: .
J: TRBJ2-7
V: TRBV5-6

CDR3: CSVDEGQGNTIYF
DNA: TGCAGCGTTGATGAAGGGCAGGGAAACACCATATATTTT
D: .
size: .
J: TRBJ1-3
V: TRBV29-1

CDR3: CASSQPPGLAGHEQFF
DNA: TGTGCCAGCAGCCAGCCTCCGGGACTAGCAGGGCATGAGCAGTTCTTC
D: TRBD2
size: .
J: TRBJ2-1
V: TRBV3-1/TRBV3-2

CDR3: CASSSSGSANTEAFF
DNA: TGTGCCAGCTCTTCTTCGGGGTCGGCGAACACTGAAGCTTTCTTT
D: .
size: .
J: TRBJ1-1
V: TRBV28

CDR3: CASSPETASNTEAFF
DNA: TGTGCCAGTAGTCCGGAGACAGCTTCGAACACTGAAGCTTTCTTT
D: .
size: .
J: TRBJ1-1
V: TRBV19

CDR3: CASSQVEVGEQYF
DNA: TGTGCCAGCAGCCAAGTGGAGGTTGGGGAGCAGTACTTC
D: .
size: once
J: TRBJ2-7
V: TRBV14

CDR3: CASNNRGQETQYF
DNA: TGTGCCAGCAACAACAGGGGGCAAGAGACCCAGTACTTC
D: TRBD1
size: .
J: TRBJ2-5
V: TRBV13

CDR3: CASRWGVGTEAFF
DNA: TGTGCCAGCAGGTGGGGGGTTGGCACTGAAGCTTTCTTT
D: .
size: .
J: TRBJ1-1
V: TRBV5-4

CDR3: CASSLRLAPAYF
DNA: TGTGCCAGCAGTTTAAGGCTTGCGCCGGCGTACTTC
D: .
size: once
J: TRBJ2-5
V: TRBV12-3/TRBV12-4

CDR3: CASSLDPDGEQYF
DNA: TGCGCCAGCAGCTTGGATCCAGATGGCGAGCAGTACTTC
D: .
size: .
J: TRBJ2-7
V: TRBV5-1

CDR3: CASSQGPRSSGNTIYF
DNA: TGCGCCAGCAGCCAAGGGCCCCGAAGCTCTGGAAACACCATATATTTT
D: .
size: once
J: TRBJ1-3
V: TRBV4-1

CDR3: CASSLYAPNEQFF
DNA: TGTGCCAGCAGTTTATATGCCCCAAATGAGCAGTTCTTC
D: .
size: .
J: TRBJ2-1
V: TRBV27

CDR3: CASSENLVYEQYF
DNA: TGCGCCAGCAGTGAGAATTTGGTCTACGAGCAGTACTTC
D: .
size: .
J: TRBJ2-7
V: TRBV10-1

CDR3: CASSEYGTGGEAFF
DNA: TGTGCCAGCAGTGAATATGGGACAGGGGGTGAAGCTTTCTTT
D: TRBD1
size: .
J: TRBJ1-1
V: TRBV6-1

CDR3: CASSRSSGSVETQYF
DNA: TGTGCCAGTAGTAGGAGTAGCGGGAGTGTAGAGACCCAGTACTTC
D: TRBD2
size: .
J: TRBJ2-5
V: TRBV19

CDR3: CASSLDYEQYF
DNA: TGTGCCAGCAGCTTAGACTACGAGCAGTACTTC
D: .
size: .
J: TRBJ2-7
V: TRBV7-8

CDR3: CASSIVADTQYF
DNA: TGTGCCAGTAGTATAGTGGCAGATACGCAGTATTTT
D: .
size: .
J: TRBJ2-3
V: TRBV19

CDR3: CASDNSGGTEQFF
DNA: TGTGCCAGCGATAACTCAGGGGGCACTGAGCAGTTCTTC
D: TRBD1
size: .
J: TRBJ2-1
V: TRBV12-3/TRBV12-4

CDR3: CASSSGDHTGELFF
DNA: TGCGCCAGCAGCTCCGGGGATCACACCGGGGAGCTGTTTTTT
D: .
size: .
J: TRBJ2-2
V: TRBV5-1

CDR3: CASSYSPGQMYGQYF
DNA: TGTGCCAGCAGTTACTCCCCGGGCCAAATGTACGGGCAGTACTTC
D: .
size: .
J: TRBJ2-7
V: TRBV6-5